The 29 T cell receptor beta chains below all came from one sample that was sequenced in a study of T cells in Graves' hyperthyroidism and ophthalmopathy. Amplified TCR beta CDR3 regions came from RNA transcripts. In the first-round RT-PCR of the TCR CDR3, the HTBI primer set was used. TCRdb ran MiXCR on the multiplex PCR reads and lists one entry per CDR3 protein. The repertoire holds about 420,000 distinct CDR3 sequences, with about a sixth as singletons. Sequenced sample: blood. The receptors come from a woman younger than 30 with Graves' hyperthyroidism.

This clonotype was seen a handful of times. The chain carries TRBV24-1 and TRBJ1-5, with 7 bases identical to TRBD1. From germline, CDR1 is KGHDR and CDR2 SFDVKD. J gave up 2 bases and V 7 bases, and 7 bases lay outside the gene matches. There are 15 residues in the CDR3. The CDR3 sequence: CATRGEGTGNQPQHF. CDR3 bases: TGTGCCACCAGGGGTGAAGGGACAGGCAATCAGCCCCAGCATTTT.

The chain is built from TRBV10-3 and TRBJ1-2; D perhaps matches TRBD1 (5 bases). V lost 3 bases, J lost 4 bases, and 12 bases lay in between. The CDR3 is 14 residues long. Germline V CDR1 and CDR2: ENHRY, SYGVKD. CDR3 bases: TGTGCCATCAGTGACCCCGACAGCGCCTATGGCTACACCTTC. Translation gives CAISDPDSAYGYTF.

This clonotype was observed at least ten times. The J gene is TRBJ2-2, the V gene TRBV11-2, with D perhaps matching TRBD1 (5 bases). V shed 0 bases and J shed 6 bases, with 5 bases lying between them. Germline CDR1 and CDR2: SGHAT and FQNNGV. The CDR3 covers 13 residues. The CDR3, as DNA: TGTGCCAGCAGCTTAGAAGGGGCCGGGGAGCTGTTTTTT. Translation gives CASSLEGAGELFF.

The genes are TRBV9 and TRBJ2-7; possible D gene TRBD2, 6 bases. The V end was cut by 0 bases, the J end by 1 base, with 8 bases between. The CDR3 runs to 14 residues. The germline gives CDR1 SGDLS, CDR2 YYNGEE. The CDR3: CASSVVGGSYEQYF. CDR3 nucleotides: TGTGCCAGCAGCGTAGTTGGGGGGTCCTACGAGCAGTACTTC.

The rearrangement uses TRBV10-3 and TRBJ1-5; D remains unclear. The V gene's germline CDR1 is ENHRY and CDR2 SYGVKD. The V gene lost 2 bases and the J gene lost 1 base, with 9 bases spanning the gap. The CDR3 covers 15 residues. The CDR3 loop reads CAISEGGGSNQPQHF. CDR3 in DNA: TGTGCCATCAGTGAGGGAGGAGGGAGCAATCAGCCCCAGCATTTT.

The table lists this clonotype with a count of one. The chain employs TRBV20-1 and TRBJ2-1; 12 bases agree with TRBD2. The ends lost 3 bases at V and 0 bases at J; junction bases unmatched: 3. Germline values: CDR1 DFQATT, CDR2 SNEGSKA (reference sequence). The CDR3 totals 16 residues. CDR3 in amino acids: CSASLAGGASYNEQFF. The CDR3 bases are TGCAGTGCTAGCCTAGCGGGGGGGGCCTCCTACAATGAGCAGTTCTTC.

The chain has TRBV6-6 and TRBJ2-1; D gene ambiguous. Per the germline V gene, CDR1 is MNHNY and CDR2 is SVGAGI (reference sequence). The CDR3 is 16 residues long. Trimming pared 1 base from V and 0 bases from J, leaving 10 bases between. CDR3 protein: CASSYWAGSSYNEQFF. In DNA form, the CDR3 reads TGTGCCAGCAGTTACTGGGCTGGAAGCTCCTACAATGAGCAGTTCTTC.

This clonotype was observed a handful of times. This rearrangement joins TRBV6-1 to TRBJ2-3; D call uncertain. Trimming pared 8 bases from V and 7 bases from J, leaving 16 bases between. The V gene's germline CDR1 is MNHNS and CDR2 SASEGT. CDR3 length equals 13 residues. CDR3 bases: TGTGCCAGCCAAGCTCCTGGTAGATATACGCAGTATTTT. It codes for CASQAPGRYTQYF.

The chain combines TRBV28 with TRBJ2-1; D perhaps matches TRBD1 (5 bases). This CDR3 has 17 amino acids. The germline gives CDR1 MDHEN, CDR2 SYDVKM. Trimming stripped 7 bases from V and 0 bases from J, with 19 bases between. This chain's CDR3 is CASTSVSGPDSYNEQFF. The DNA of the CDR3 is TGTGCCAGCACCTCAGTTTCAGGGCCTGACTCCTACAATGAGCAGTTCTTC.

This clonotype was picked up a small number of times. This chain joins TRBV20-1 and TRBJ2-7, with TRBD2 matching over 8 bases. This CDR3 is 15 amino acids long. Germline V gene data show CDR1 as DFQATT and CDR2 as SNEGSKA (reference sequence). The V and J ends lost 6 bases and 0 bases, in that order; junction bases with no gene match: 10. CDR3 DNA: TGCAGTGCGACCCCGTTAACTAGCGGCTCCTACGAGCAGTACTTC. Translating it yields CSATPLTSGSYEQYF.

Ten or more counts support this clonotype. The CDR3 DNA reads TGTGCCACCAGTGATTCCGGGGACTCCTACGAGCAGTACTTC. This sequence encodes CATSDSGDSYEQYF. The V gene is TRBV24-1, the J gene TRBJ2-7; perhaps TRBD2 as D (5 bases). There are 14 residues in the CDR3. V lost 2 bases and J lost 0, with 7 bases in between. Germline loops: CDR1 KGHDR, CDR2 SFDVKD.

This clonotype showed up many times. The chain links TRBV9 to TRBJ2-2, with D unclear. Trimming pared 5 bases from V and 6 bases from J, leaving 8 bases between. CDR1 is SGDLS and CDR2 is YYNGEE in the germline V gene. This CDR3 is 12 amino acids long. The CDR3 protein is CASSVGPGELFF. CDR3 DNA: TGTGCCAGCAGTGTCGGGCCCGGGGAGCTGTTTTTT.

At least ten counts were recorded for this clonotype. V usage is TRBV12-3 or TRBV12-4 and J usage is TRBJ2-7; D may be TRBD1 (6 bases). V lost 7 bases, J lost 0 bases, and 13 bases lay in between. This CDR3 comprises 14 residues. The CDR3 protein is CASTPGVNSYEQYF. The CDR3 DNA sequence: TGTGCCAGCACCCCAGGGGTAAACTCCTACGAGCAGTACTTC.

This clonotype came up a few times. The chain links TRBV6-1 to TRBJ1-5; the match to TRBD1 covers 8 bases. The CDR3 spans 16 residues. The germline V gene encodes CDR1 MNHNS and CDR2 SASEGT. After removal of 6 bases from V and 0 bases from J, the junction contained 7 bases not matched to a gene. CDR3 amino acids: CASRGTGVYSNQPQHF. CDR3 nucleotides: TGTGCCAGCAGGGGGACAGGCGTTTATAGCAATCAGCCCCAGCATTTT.

In its sample, this clonotype was seen a few times. The chain carries TRBV27 and TRBJ1-6; D gene unclear. Trimming shortened V by 2 bases and J by 9 bases, and 11 bases separated the two germline ends. CDR1 and CDR2 (germline): MNHEY, SMNVEV (reference sequence). The CDR3 is 14 residues long. The CDR3 DNA follows: TGTGCCAGCAGTTTAGGTCGAGGTAGTTCACCCCTCCACTTT. This translates into CASSLGRGSSPLHF.

The DNA of the CDR3 is TGTGCCATCAGTGGCGTTGGGGCACCAGATACGCAGTATTTT. It translates to CAISGVGAPDTQYF. The rearrangement joins TRBV10-3 to TRBJ2-3; D is possibly TRBD1 (5 bases). This CDR3 is built from 14 residues. V was clipped by 4 bases and J by 4 bases, with 12 bases between them. Germline V lookup: CDR1 ENHRY, CDR2 SYGVKD.

The chain uses TRBV29-1 and TRBJ1-2; D is unresolved. Trimming took 6 bases from V and 4 from J, leaving 9 bases between them. The germline CDR1 and CDR2 sequences are SQVTM and ANQGSEA. The CDR3 has 11 residues. The CDR3 region is CSVRLTYGYTF. The CDR3 DNA reads TGCAGCGTCCGACTGACCTATGGCTACACCTTC. Full variable domain (missing parts from reference TRBV29-1 and TRBJ1-2): SAVISQKPSRDICQRGTSLTIQCQVDSQVTMMFWYRQQPGQSLTLIATANQGSEATYESGFVIDKFPISRPNLTFSTLTVSNMSPEDSSIYLCSVRLTYGYTFGSGTRLTVV.

In its sample, this clonotype was seen many times. This chain connects TRBV28 to TRBJ2-1, with TRBD1 matching over 9 bases. V shed 5 bases, J shed 10 bases, and the junction held 6 bases outside the gene matches. The CDR3 consists of 13 residues. Germline V CDR1 and CDR2: MDHEN, SYDVKM. The CDR3 DNA is TGTGCCAGCAGTCCCCTAGGGACAGGGGAGCAGTTCTTC. Protein: CASSPLGTGEQFF.

This clonotype was counted a few times. The rearrangement links TRBV20-1 to TRBJ2-3, with 12 bases that match TRBD2. Germline CDR1 and CDR2: DFQATT and SNEGSKA (reference sequence). The CDR3 spans 14 residues. The CDR3 DNA follows: TGCAGCCCGAAACTAGCGGGGGGCGCAGATACGCAGTATTTT. Translation gives CSPKLAGGADTQYF.

The chain has TRBV19 and TRBJ1-1; 8 nucleotides agree with TRBD1. This CDR3 has 15 residues. Germline assignment: CDR1 LNHDA and CDR2 SQIVND (reference sequence). The J segment lost 1 base and the V segment lost 5 bases, leaving 6 bases of the junction unmatched. The CDR3 DNA sequence: TGTGCCAGTAGTGCCGCCGGGACAGGGAACACTGAAGCTTTCTTT. Its translation: CASSAAGTGNTEAFF. Complete variable domain (other parts from reference TRBV19 and TRBJ1-1): DGGITQSPKYLFRKEGQNVTLSCEQNLNHDAMYWYRQDPGQGLRLIYYSQIVNDFQKGDIAEGYSVSREKKESFPLTVTSAQKNPTAFYLCASSAAGTGNTEAFFGQGTRLTVV.

This clonotype was observed at least ten times. This chain joins TRBV20-1 and TRBJ1-1; 9 nucleotides match TRBD1. The CDR3 is made up of 12 amino acids. Germline loops: CDR1 DFQATT, CDR2 SNEGSKA (reference sequence). J was trimmed by 4 bases and V by 6 bases; bases with no gene match: 3. The CDR3 spells CSADRGATEAFF. The CDR3 DNA reads TGCAGTGCGGACAGGGGCGCCACTGAAGCTTTCTTT.

The sample holds many counts of this clonotype. The V gene is TRBV11-2, the J gene TRBJ2-7, with D perhaps matching TRBD2 (5 bases). The germline V gene encodes CDR1 SGHAT and CDR2 FQNNGV. The CDR3 is 12 amino acids. The V end lost 8 bases, the J end lost 0 bases, and 8 bases lay between the germline ends. The CDR3 spells CASRGSSYEQYF. DNA for the CDR3: TGTGCCAGCCGTGGGAGCTCCTACGAGCAGTACTTC. The full variable domain, its missing parts supplied by reference TRBV11-2 and TRBJ2-7, is EAGVAQSPRYKIIEKRQSVAFWCNPISGHATLYWYQQILGQGPKLLIQFQNNGVVDDSQLPKDRFSAERLKGVDSTLKIQPAKLEDSAVYLCASRGSSYEQYFGPGTRLTVT.

This clonotype has a count of ten or more. The genes are TRBV5-1 and TRBJ2-1; D uncertain. CDR1 is SGHRS and CDR2 is YFSETQ in the germline V gene. The ends were cut back, 1 base at V and 1 base at J, with 3 bases in the middle. This CDR3 comprises 13 residues. This CDR3 is CASSLNSYNEQFF. The CDR3 DNA reads as TGCGCCAGCAGCTTGAATTCCTACAATGAGCAGTTCTTC.

This clonotype occurred many times. The J gene is TRBJ2-7, the V gene TRBV28; 12 nucleotides match TRBD1. Germline CDR1 is MDHEN and CDR2 is SYDVKM. The CDR3 runs 15 residues. The ends lost 4 bases at V and 5 bases at J; junction bases unmatched: 6. The CDR3: CASSSGTGGPHEQYF. Here the CDR3 DNA reads TGTGCCAGCAGTTCGGGGACAGGGGGCCCCCACGAGCAGTACTTC.

At least ten counts were recorded for this clonotype. The V gene is TRBV7-2, the J gene TRBJ2-2; TRBD2 matches at 9 bases. This CDR3 comprises 18 residues. Germline lookup yields CDR1 SGHTA and CDR2 FQGNSA. Germline trimming cut 6 bases from V and 3 bases from J; bases unmatched to any gene: 14. Written as DNA, the CDR3 is TGTGCCAGCAGATCGACTAGCGGAATCGGAGGGTACACCGGGGAGCTGTTTTTT. It encodes CASRSTSGIGGYTGELFF.

Concerning this clonotype itself: This may come from a read error, since a much larger clone is one base off. The rearrangement joins TRBV29-1 to TRBJ2-1; 8 nucleotides agree with TRBD1. The CDR3 length is 14 residues. With V trimmed by 6 bases and J by 6 bases, 10 bases remained unmatched. Germline CDR1 and CDR2: SQVTM and ANQGSEA. CDR3 nucleotides: TGCAGCGTACGCTCCGGACAGGGTCTCAATGAGCAGTTCTTC. It yields the protein CSVRSGQGLNEQFF.

The table lists this clonotype with a few counts. The rearrangement uses TRBV6-5 and TRBJ1-1; D is uncertain. This CDR3 contains 14 residues. The germline V gene encodes CDR1 MNHEY and CDR2 SVGAGI. Trimming cost V 0 bases and J 1 base, with 6 bases left between them. The CDR3 region is CASSYSGWNTEAFF. The DNA for the CDR3 is TGTGCCAGCAGTTACTCCGGTTGGAACACTGAAGCTTTCTTT.

This clonotype was counted ten times or more. This chain uses TRBV5-1 with TRBJ2-7; D gene unclear. V lost 0 bases, J lost 0 bases, and 7 bases lay in between. The germline V gene has CDR1 SGHRS and CDR2 YFSETQ. CDR3 length: 14 residues. The CDR3 DNA reads as TGCGCCAGCAGCTTGGGGCTATCCTCCTACGAGCAGTACTTC. Its translation is CASSLGLSSYEQYF. The full variable domain, in which reference TRBV5-1 and TRBJ2-7 provide the parts outside the CDR3, is KAGVTQTPRYLIKTRGQQVTLSCSPISGHRSVSWYQQTPGQGLQFLFEYFSETQRNKGNFPGRFSGRQFSNSRSEMNVSTLELGDSALYLCASSLGLSSYEQYFGPGTRLTVT.

The chain combines TRBV9 with TRBJ2-2; TRBD1 agrees at 7 bases. CDR1 SGDLS and CDR2 YYNGEE come from the germline V gene. J gave up 3 bases and V 6 bases, and 8 bases lay outside the gene matches. CDR3 length: 15 amino acids. The CDR3: CASTPEGAYTGELFF. CDR3 in DNA: TGTGCCAGCACCCCAGAGGGGGCTTACACCGGGGAGCTGTTTTTT.